Presented here are 30 T cell receptor beta chains from one specimen sequenced in a study of T cells in Graves' hyperthyroidism and ophthalmopathy. Amplification targeted TCR beta CDR3 regions from RNA transcripts. HTBI primers were used for first-round RT-PCR of the TCR CDR3. MiXCR was run by TCRdb on the multiplex PCR reads, yielding one entry per CDR3 protein. The table has roughly 840,000 distinct CDR3 sequences, roughly 37% seen once. The sample taken for sequencing was blood. These receptors all stem from a man aged 18-30 years with Graves' hyperthyroidism.

This clonotype is a singleton in its sample. The V and J genes are TRBV7-2 and TRBJ2-7; 9 bases are a match to TRBD1. The CDR3 contains 16 residues. The ends lost 6 bases at V and 3 bases at J; junction bases unmatched: 12. Germline CDR1 SGHTA, CDR2 FQGNSA. The CDR3 spells CASSPMSGTGFYEQYF. The CDR3 DNA sequence: TGTGCCAGCAGTCCCATGTCCGGGACAGGGTTCTACGAGCAGTACTTC.

This chain uses TRBV20-1 with TRBJ1-1, with D perhaps TRBD1 (5 bases). Germline CDR1 DFQATT, CDR2 SNEGSKA (reference sequence). Trimming removed 3 bases at V and 9 bases at J, with 17 bases between. The CDR3 covers 13 residues. CDR3 loop: CSASSLGELQAFF. The DNA of the CDR3 is TGCAGTGCTAGCTCGCTGGGGGAACTGCAAGCTTTCTTT.

This chain links TRBV7-9 with TRBJ1-4; 10 positions agree with TRBD1. This CDR3 comprises 15 residues. Germline CDR1 SEHNR, CDR2 FQNEAQ (reference sequence). With 5 bases clipped from V and 7 bases from J, the junction kept 7 bases outside the gene matches. CDR3 region: CASSRRDRGGEKLFF. The CDR3 bases are TGTGCCAGCAGCCGCCGGGACAGGGGAGGTGAAAAACTGTTTTTT.

This clonotype was observed a few times. V usage is TRBV9 and J usage is TRBJ1-1; the D gene is possibly TRBD1 (6 bases). V was cut by 0 bases and J by 0 bases, with 18 bases left in between. The germline gives CDR1 SGDLS, CDR2 YYNGEE. This CDR3 spans 18 amino acids. The CDR3: CASSVGTGLGVMNTEAFF. Here the CDR3 DNA reads TGTGCCAGCAGCGTAGGCACAGGGTTAGGGGTAATGAACACTGAAGCTTTCTTT.

A remark on this clonotype: This may come from a read error, since a much larger clone is one base off. This chain uses TRBV7-9 with TRBJ1-1; no firm D call. Trimming shortened V by 2 bases and J by 4 bases, and 11 bases separated the two germline ends. This CDR3 comprises 14 residues. Germline CDR1 reads SEHNR; CDR2 reads FQNEAQ (reference sequence). CDR3 DNA sequence: TGTGCCAGCAGCTTACTCCAGCCGAGCACTGAAGCTTTCTTT. Protein sequence: CASSLLQPSTEAFF.

V usage is TRBV15 and J usage is TRBJ2-6; 11 nucleotides match TRBD1. V shed 2 bases, J shed 2 bases, and the junction held 2 bases outside the gene matches. Germline V CDR1 and CDR2: LNHNV, YYDKDF (reference sequence). The CDR3 is 17 residues long. The CDR3 spells CATSRRTGGPGANVLTF. The DNA for the CDR3 is TGTGCCACCAGCAGACGGACAGGGGGCCCTGGGGCCAACGTCCTGACTTTC.

V gene TRBV2 combines with J gene TRBJ2-5, with 7 bases that match TRBD2. CDR3 size: 16 residues. CDR1 is SNHLY, CDR2 FYNNEI, per germline. Trimming took 6 bases from V and 5 from J; bases not matched to a gene: 15. CDR3 nucleotide sequence: TGTGCCAGCAGCCCAAATGGGGCGGGAGTTGTCGAGACCCAGTACTTC. It yields the protein CASSPNGAGVVETQYF.

The chain couples TRBV6-1 to TRBJ2-7, with TRBD2 identical over 7 bases. CDR3 length: 16 amino acids. The junction had 13 bases not matched to a gene; V was cut back by 4 bases and J by 4 bases. CDR1 MNHNS and CDR2 SASEGT come from the germline V gene. The CDR3 bases are TGTGCCAGCAGTGCCTCCGGGCTAGCGGATCCTTACGAGCAGTACTTC. Protein: CASSASGLADPYEQYF.

J is TRBJ1-1 and V is TRBV6-6; TRBD1 matches at 7 bases. This CDR3 has 12 amino acids. Germline CDR1 is MNHNY and CDR2 is SVGAGI (reference sequence). The V and J ends lost 4 bases and 11 bases, in that order; junction bases with no gene match: 7. For the CDR3, the DNA is TGTGCCAGCAGTTCCGCAGGGGGGGAGGCTTTCTTT. It specifies CASSSAGGEAFF.

CDR3 sequence: CAISNAGYEQYF. Written as DNA, the CDR3 is TGTGCCATCAGTAATGCCGGCTACGAGCAGTACTTC. The rearrangement links TRBV10-3 to TRBJ2-7; no clear D gene. V was cut by 5 bases and J by 3 bases, with 8 bases left in between. The germline gives CDR1 ENHRY, CDR2 SYGVKD. This CDR3 contains 12 residues.

A remark on this clonotype: One end of the junction fails to match germline, which may point to a read error. CDR3 sequence: CASSYSMGNGKLFF. The CDR3 DNA follows: TGTGCCAGCAGTTACTCGATGGGGAATGGAAAACTGTTTTTT. The rearrangement uses TRBV2 and TRBJ1-4; no definite D call. Germline loops: CDR1 SNHLY, CDR2 FYNNEI. The CDR3 extends over 14 amino acids.

This clonotype was seen at least ten times. The chain uses TRBV2 and TRBJ1-5, with D possibly TRBD1 on 5 matching bases. This CDR3 is 13 amino acids long. CDR1 is SNHLY and CDR2 is FYNNEI in the germline V gene. V was pared by 8 bases and J by 3 bases, with 11 bases between. CDR3: CASLQDPNQPQHF. In DNA form, the CDR3 reads TGTGCCAGCCTACAGGACCCCAATCAGCCCCAGCATTTT.

The sample holds a few counts of this clonotype. The chain combines TRBV9 with TRBJ1-2; 7 bases are shared with TRBD1. Germline V lookup: CDR1 SGDLS, CDR2 YYNGEE. Trimming at V came to 3 bases and at J to 5 bases, leaving 19 bases not matched to a gene. CDR3 size: 18 residues. The DNA of the CDR3 is TGTGCCAGCAGCGCCGGACAGGTTGTAATGTGGCCGCAGTATGGCTACACCTTC. Residues: CASSAGQVVMWPQYGYTF.

The sample holds a few counts of this clonotype. This chain joins TRBV7-9 and TRBJ2-7; 12 nucleotides agree with TRBD2. The germline gives CDR1 SEHNR, CDR2 FQNEAQ (reference sequence). The CDR3 is 17 amino acids. J was trimmed by 0 bases and V by 3 bases; bases with no gene match: 6. The CDR3 DNA follows: TGTGCCAGCAGCTTCCGGACTAGCGGGGCTAGCTCCTACGAGCAGTACTTC. Protein sequence: CASSFRTSGASSYEQYF.

This clonotype was picked up many times. The J gene is TRBJ1-6, the V gene TRBV9, with D possibly being TRBD1 (5 bases). The CDR3 totals 14 residues. Germline V gene lookup returns CDR1 SGDLS and CDR2 YYNGEE. The V and J ends lost 0 bases and 10 bases respectively, with 11 bases between them. This CDR3 is CASSVGRAGSPLHF. CDR3 bases: TGTGCCAGCAGCGTAGGCAGGGCCGGCTCACCCCTCCACTTT.

This clonotype was seen at least ten times. The chain carries TRBV29-1 and TRBJ1-1; tentative D call: TRBD1 (5 bases). Germline assignment: CDR1 SQVTM and CDR2 ANQGSEA. This CDR3 contains 13 residues. V lost 7 bases to trimming and J lost 5 bases, with 17 bases between them. Here the CDR3 reads CSAQTEPWTEAFF. For the CDR3, the DNA is TGCAGCGCCCAGACAGAGCCCTGGACTGAAGCTTTCTTT.

The CDR3, as DNA: TGCGCCAGCAGCCAAGAGTCTGTGACAGGGTCCGAGCAGTACTTC. This encodes CASSQESVTGSEQYF. J is TRBJ2-7 and V is TRBV4-3, with 7 bases matching TRBD1. Germline V gene sequence: CDR1 LGHNA, CDR2 YSLEER. The CDR3 runs 15 residues. V lost 0 bases, J lost 6 bases, and 8 bases stayed unmatched.

This chain uses TRBV7-2 with TRBJ1-1, with 7 bases matching TRBD1. V lost 6 bases and J lost 7; bases outside the gene matches: 11. In germline, CDR1 is SGHTA, CDR2 FQGNSA. This CDR3 has 14 residues. The CDR3 loop reads CASSSNRQGREAFF. CDR3 nucleotides: TGTGCCAGCAGTTCTAACCGACAGGGACGTGAAGCTTTCTTT.

This clonotype was counted many times. The V call is TRBV25-1, the J call TRBJ1-2, with a possible D match to TRBD1 (6 bases). V was shortened by 3 bases and J by 6 bases, with 11 bases between the two germline ends. Germline V CDR1 and CDR2: MGHDK, SYGVNS. CDR3 length equals 13 residues. CDR3: CASSDGGANGYTF. The DNA for the CDR3 is TGTGCCAGCAGTGACGGGGGGGCAAATGGCTACACCTTC.

CDR3 bases: TGTGCCAGCAGCTTGTCAGATACGCAGTATTTT. Translation gives CASSLSDTQYF. The chain has TRBV7-9 and TRBJ2-3; D unresolved. Germline V CDR1 and CDR2: SEHNR, FQNEAQ (reference sequence). This CDR3 region has 11 residues. V was clipped by 3 bases and J by 4 bases, with 2 bases between them.

This chain joins TRBV2 and TRBJ2-5; TRBD1 might be the D (6 bases). The CDR3 length is 11 residues. Deletions cut 10 bases from V and 5 bases from J, with 11 bases between. The germline CDR1 and CDR2 sequences are SNHLY and FYNNEI. Here the CDR3 DNA reads TGTGCCACCAAAAGGGGGGAGACCCAGTACTTC. Translating it yields CATKRGETQYF.

This clonotype has ten or more counts. The V gene is TRBV24-1, the J gene TRBJ1-2; unclear D gene. Trimming cost V 4 bases and J 2 bases, with 10 bases left between them. CDR1 is KGHDR and CDR2 is SFDVKD in the germline V gene. The CDR3 consists of 14 residues. CDR3 nucleotide sequence: TGTGCCACCAGTGAGGTTGGGAGAAACTATGGCTACACCTTC. The encoded protein is CATSEVGRNYGYTF.

This clonotype has a handful of counts. The chain links TRBV7-2 to TRBJ2-2; D unresolved. The length of the CDR3 is 14 residues. The V end lost 5 bases, the J end lost 1 base, and 8 bases lay between the germline ends. Germline CDR1 is SGHTA and CDR2 is FQGNSA. CDR3 bases: TGTGCCAGCAGCCCTTACAGGAACACCGGGGAGCTGTTTTTT. It is translated as CASSPYRNTGELFF.

Remarks on this clonotype: This could be a read error, since a much larger clone is one nucleotide away. The J gene is TRBJ2-7, the V gene TRBV7-3, with unresolved D. Judging by the DNA end, TRBJ2-5 fits better; the J call may be wrong. The V gene's germline CDR1 is SGHTA and CDR2 FQGTGA. The CDR3 sequence is 14 residues long. In DNA form, the CDR3 reads TGTGCCAGCAGCTTAGGGGTAGGGTTGGAGACCCAGTACTTC. This encodes CASSLGVGLETQYF.

Many counts were recorded for this clonotype. V usage is TRBV7-2 and J usage is TRBJ2-5; 11 bases match TRBD2. Germline V lookup: CDR1 SGHTA, CDR2 FQGNSA. V shed 5 bases and J 4 bases; nucleotides not matched to a gene: 6. This CDR3 is 15 amino acids long. DNA for the CDR3: TGTGCCAGCAGCCCGACTAGCGGGATACGAGAGACCCAGTACTTC. It translates to CASSPTSGIRETQYF.

This clonotype came up many times. This rearrangement joins TRBV5-6 to TRBJ1-4; D possibly corresponds to TRBD1 (6 bases). Deletions cut 1 base from V and 7 bases from J, with 11 bases between. In germline, CDR1 is SGHDT, CDR2 YYEEEE. The CDR3 extends over 14 amino acids. The CDR3, as DNA: TGTGCCAGCAGCTTGAGGGGGTTAGGTGAAAAACTGTTTTTT. Translation gives CASSLRGLGEKLFF.

The J gene is TRBJ1-1, the V gene TRBV12-3 or TRBV12-4; D is possibly TRBD1 (6 bases). This CDR3 region has 13 residues. V lost 6 bases to trimming and J lost 5 bases, with 13 bases between them. Written as DNA, the CDR3 is TGTGCCAGCAGGTCCAAGGGGACAACTGAAGCTTTCTTT. Its protein is CASRSKGTTEAFF.

This clonotype was recorded many times. The J gene is TRBJ1-5, the V gene TRBV20-1; D uncertain. The CDR3 contains 12 residues. Trimming removed 5 bases at V and 0 bases at J, with 5 bases between. Germline lookup yields CDR1 DFQATT and CDR2 SNEGSKA (reference sequence). The CDR3, as DNA: TGCAGTGCTCAACATAGCAATCAGCCCCAGCATTTT. Amino acids: CSAQHSNQPQHF.

This clonotype was seen repeatedly, ten times or more. This chain uses TRBV7-8 with TRBJ1-2; the D gene is possibly TRBD1 (6 bases). The CDR3 runs to 17 residues. Trimming shortened V by 5 bases and J by 3 bases, and 22 bases separated the two germline ends. CDR1 SGHVS and CDR2 FQNEAQ come from the germline V gene. The CDR3 nucleotides are TGTGCCAGCAGCCTCATTACGGGGGACACCCTTTACTATGGCTACACCTTC. Encoded protein: CASSLITGDTLYYGYTF.

The chain links TRBV5-1 to TRBJ2-2; 7 bases map to TRBD2. The V segment lost 5 bases and the J segment 4 bases; nucleotides outside the gene matches: 5. Germline CDR1 is SGHRS and CDR2 is YFSETQ. CDR3 length: 14 amino acids. CDR3 bases: TGCGCCAGCAGGGCTAGCGGTAGCACCGGGGAGCTGTTTTTT. It specifies CASRASGSTGELFF.